The T cell receptor beta chain under discussion was sequenced for a study of T cell responses to AZD1222 COVID-19 vaccine. Study-wide points: Regions 160-218 and 743-854 dominated among vaccine-associated CD4 TCRs spanning spike. Clonal diversity may have been underestimated, and the donors were mostly white British, with more females than males. Rises in breadth and depth of Spike-specific TCRs came after two AZD1222 doses.

The germline CDR1 and CDR2 sequences are MNHEY and SVGAGI. The CDR3 consists of 13 residues. V was shortened by 7 bases and J by 6 bases, with 13 bases between the two germline ends. Concerning this clone: Its cognate antigen is unknown.

Using immunoSEQ multiplex PCR, the repertoire was profiled, and TCRdb retains in-frame clones only, with some absent. The sample records more than 150,000 clones, 85% to 95% being singletons. Sequenced material: peripheral blood, taken on day 0 of AZD1222 vaccination. The V call is TRBV6-5, the J call TRBJ1-5; D gene uncertain. This clonotype was sampled from an adult in good health. CDR3 sequence: CASNPTIGQPQHF. The CDR3 DNA reads as TGTGCCAGCAACCCCACAATAGGTCAGCCCCAGCATTTT.